This TCR beta chain was obtained from a study of cytotoxic CD8 clonotypes in ibrutinib-treated CLL. Germline V gene lookup returns CDR1 LNHDA and CDR2 SQIVND (reference sequence). There are 15 residues in the CDR3. V trimming: 1 base; J trimming: 4 bases; junction bases outside the gene matches: 1. There are a few counts of this clone. Only in-frame clones appear in the TCRdb table, and some are missing; sequencing was by immunoSEQ multiplex PCR. Among some 200,000 clones, 72% were seen once, and the ten largest hold 13%. This clonotype was sampled from a human donor with chronic lymphocytic leukemia. This chain joins TRBV19 and TRBJ2-1, with 10 bases matching TRBD1. The specimen comprised PBMCs, sampled after 24 months of ibrutinib treatment. CDR3 in DNA: TGTGCCAGTAGTATAGGGACAGGGGGGTACAATGAGCAGTTCTTC. This gives the protein CASSIGTGGYNEQFF.